Each of the 26 T cell receptor beta chains below was sequenced from the same sample in a study of blood T cell repertoires in COVID-19. Profiled with immunoSEQ multiplex PCR; TCRdb holds only in-frame clones, not every one. There are fewer than 80,000 clones in the sample; over 75% occur only once, and about 7.1% lies in the top ten. Material: peripheral blood. These receptors all stem from a human donor in a cohort sampled during active COVID-19.

The chain joins TRBV9 to TRBJ2-2, with no clear D. V lost 7 bases to trimming and J lost 0 bases, with 13 bases between them. Germline V gene lookup returns CDR1 SGDLS and CDR2 YYNGEE. The CDR3 covers 15 residues. In nucleotides, the CDR3 is TGTGCCAGCGCAAGTGGCTCAGCGAACACCGGGGAGCTGTTTTTT. Translating it yields CASASGSANTGELFF.

The rearrangement joins TRBV10-3 to TRBJ2-3, with 9 bases matching TRBD1. V lost 2 bases and J lost 4; bases outside the gene matches: 1. The CDR3 runs to 14 residues. CDR1 ENHRY and CDR2 SYGVKD come from the germline V gene. This CDR3 reads CAISETGGADTQYF. CDR3 bases: TGTGCCATCAGTGAGACAGGGGGCGCAGATACGCAGTATTTT.

The chain is built from TRBV27 and TRBJ2-2; TRBD1 matches 7 bases. The CDR3 extends over 17 amino acids. The junction had 15 bases not matched to a gene; V was cut back by 5 bases and J by 6 bases. Germline-derived CDR1 and CDR2 are MNHEY and SMNVEV (reference sequence). CDR3 in DNA: TGTGCCAGCAGTCCCTCGATCCGACAGGGAAGACCCGGGGAGCTGTTTTTT. Encoded protein: CASSPSIRQGRPGELFF.

With respect to this clone: Mismatch with germline at one junction end may stem from a read error. The CDR3 loop is CASSLAPGGGTDTQYF. The CDR3 DNA reads as TGTGCTAGCAGCTTAGCCCCGGGCGGGGGAACAGATACGCAGTATTTT. The V call is TRBV7-7, the J call TRBJ2-3, with 7 nucleotides matching TRBD2. The CDR3 runs 16 residues. Germline V CDR1 and CDR2: SSHAT, FNYEAQ (reference sequence).

This clone is a singleton in its sample. DNA of the CDR3: TGTGCCAGCAGCTTAGTTAGCGGGGTATCCCACGAGCAGTACTTC. Translating it yields CASSLVSGVSHEQYF. The V and J genes are TRBV7-9 and TRBJ2-7; 8 bases match TRBD2. From germline, CDR1 is SEHNR and CDR2 FQNEAQ (reference sequence). The CDR3 covers 15 residues. V shed 1 base, J shed 5 bases, and the junction held 7 bases outside the gene matches.

The chain recombines TRBV5-1 with TRBJ2-5; the match to TRBD1 covers 8 bases. The V gene end was trimmed by 2 bases and the J gene end by 5 bases; junction bases not matched to a gene: 8. Germline V gene data show CDR1 as SGHRS and CDR2 as YFSETQ. CDR3 size: 15 residues. This CDR3 reads CASSLQGVWDETQYF. CDR3 in DNA: TGCGCCAGCAGCTTACAGGGGGTTTGGGATGAGACCCAGTACTTC.

V and J are TRBV27 and TRBJ1-2, with 10 bases fitting TRBD1. The CDR3 loop spans 14 amino acids. CDR1 is MNHEY, CDR2 SMNVEV, per germline (reference sequence). V gave up 4 bases and J gave up 7 bases; unmatched junction bases: 6. CDR3 amino acids: CASSSRDRGFGYTF. In DNA, the CDR3 is TGTGCCAGCAGTTCCCGGGACAGGGGTTTTGGCTACACCTTC.

The chain joins TRBV19 to TRBJ1-5; D remains ambiguous. V dropped 5 bases and J dropped 2 bases, with 7 bases sitting between them. CDR1 is LNHDA and CDR2 is SQIVND in the germline V gene (reference sequence). The CDR3 loop spans 13 amino acids. CDR3 DNA sequence: TGTGCCAGTAGTGGAGTGGGCAATCAGCCCCAGCATTTT. It translates to CASSGVGNQPQHF.

The J gene is TRBJ1-2, the V gene TRBV5-1; 8 bases line up with TRBD1. CDR1 and CDR2 (germline): SGHRS, YFSETQ. The junction had 4 bases not matched to a gene; V was cut back by 2 bases and J by 10 bases. This CDR3 is built from 12 residues. The CDR3: CASSFGQGAYTF. The CDR3 DNA is TGCGCCAGCAGCTTCGGACAGGGTGCCTACACCTTC.

The chain links TRBV9 to TRBJ2-1, with D perhaps TRBD2 (6 bases). This CDR3 has 16 amino acids. Between the trimmed V and J ends, which lost 0 bases and 6 bases, there was a span of 16 bases. Germline CDR1 SGDLS, CDR2 YYNGEE. CDR3 bases: TGTGCCAGCAGCGTAGTTTCTCCCCTCGGGGGCAATGAGCAGTTCTTC. Translated: CASSVVSPLGGNEQFF.

The chain has TRBV5-1 and TRBJ1-2; D is unclear. This CDR3 is built from 15 residues. With 4 bases removed from V and 3 bases from J, the gap between germline ends came to 16 bases. Germline CDR1 and CDR2: SGHRS and YFSETQ. This CDR3 reads CASSVQNSYYYGYTF. In nucleotides, the CDR3 is TGCGCCAGCAGCGTACAGAATTCCTACTACTATGGCTACACCTTC. Supplemented by reference TRBV5-1 and TRBJ1-2, the full variable domain reads KAGVTQTPRYLIKTRGQQVTLSCSPISGHRSVSWYQQTPGQGLQFLFEYFSETQRNKGNFPGRFSGRQFSNSRSEMNVSTLELGDSALYLCASSVQNSYYYGYTFGSGTRLTVV.

The chain uses TRBV5-1 and TRBJ2-5, with D tentatively TRBD2 (5 bases). Trimming took off 4 bases at V and 4 bases at J, with 8 bases between the two ends. This CDR3 is built from 12 residues. CDR1 SGHRS and CDR2 YFSETQ come from the germline V gene. CDR3 amino acids: CASSLDSETQYF. CDR3 nucleotides: TGCGCCAGCAGCCTGGACTCAGAGACCCAGTACTTC.

The genes are TRBV10-3 and TRBJ2-2; TRBD2 matches at 8 bases. The CDR3 is made up of 16 amino acids. The V and J ends lost 1 base and 3 bases, in that order; junction bases with no gene match: 4. Germline V gives CDR1 ENHRY, CDR2 SYGVKD. The CDR3 reads CAISEYSGGYTGELFF. The CDR3, as DNA: TGTGCCATCAGTGAGTACAGCGGGGGCTACACCGGGGAGCTGTTTTTT.

The chain is built from TRBV10-1 and TRBJ2-1, with a possible D match to TRBD2 (5 bases). Trimming cost V 5 bases and J 15 bases, with 20 bases left between them. Germline lookup yields CDR1 WNHNN and CDR2 SYGVQD (reference sequence). This CDR3 is 13 amino acids long. CDR3 sequence (DNA): TGCGCCAGCAGTATGAGTGTGGACGGACTGGGGTTCTTC. Translation gives CASSMSVDGLGFF.

This chain links TRBV28 with TRBJ2-7; no firm D call. Trimming cost V 7 bases and J 5 bases, with 12 bases left between them. Germline CDR1 reads MDHEN; CDR2 reads SYDVKM. This CDR3 is 12 amino acids long. The CDR3 region has the DNA TGTGCCAGCAATCCCAACACCCACGAGCAGTACTTC. This codes for CASNPNTHEQYF. Using reference TRBV28 and TRBJ2-7 for the parts outside the CDR3, the full variable domain is DVKVTQSSRYLVKRTGEKVFLECVQDMDHENMFWYRQDPGLGLRLIYFSYDVKMKEKGDIPEGYSVSREKKERFSLILESASTNQTSMYLCASNPNTHEQYFGPGTRLTVT.

This clone was counted a single time. The chain employs TRBV14 and TRBJ2-7; TRBD2 aligns across 14 bases. Germline CDR1 is SGHDN and CDR2 is FVKESK. The V gene end was trimmed by 1 base and the J gene end by 3 bases; junction bases not matched to a gene: 2. This CDR3 comprises 16 residues. DNA for the CDR3: TGTGCCAGCAGCCAAGGACTAGCGGGGGGGATCTACGAGCAGTACTTC. Its translation: CASSQGLAGGIYEQYF.

This chain uses TRBV4-1 with TRBJ1-1; possible D gene TRBD1, 5 bases. With 4 bases removed from V and 2 bases from J, the gap between germline ends came to 14 bases. The CDR3 consists of 15 residues. The V gene's germline CDR1 is MGHRA and CDR2 YSYEKL. The CDR3 spells CASSLPRTTNTEAFF. DNA of the CDR3: TGCGCCAGCAGCCTACCTCGGACAACCAACACTGAAGCTTTCTTT.

The chain is built from TRBV13 and TRBJ1-2; 7 nucleotides match TRBD1. Germline V gives CDR1 PRHDT, CDR2 FYEKMQ (reference sequence). This CDR3 is built from 16 residues. V lost 0 bases to trimming and J lost 2 bases; unmatched junction nucleotides: 6. The CDR3, as DNA: TGTGCCAGCAGCTTAGGGGGACAGAACCCAAACTATGGCTACACCTTC. Protein product: CASSLGGQNPNYGYTF.

This chain uses TRBV6-6 with TRBJ2-2; TRBD2 might be the D (5 bases). Trimming cost V 0 bases and J 6 bases, with 11 bases left between them. Germline CDR1 reads MNHNY; CDR2 reads SVGAGI (reference sequence). CDR3 length: 15 amino acids. The CDR3 protein is CASSYSDSFAGELFF. The CDR3 bases are TGTGCCAGCAGTTACTCGGACTCATTCGCCGGGGAGCTGTTTTTT.

J is TRBJ1-2 and V is TRBV7-9; TRBD1 agrees at 7 bases. This CDR3 has 14 amino acids. CDR1 and CDR2 (germline): SEHNR, FQNEAQ (reference sequence). J was trimmed by 4 bases and V by 6 bases; bases with no gene match: 8. CDR3 bases: TGTGCCAGCAGTCCAGGGGGTATATCCTATGGCTACACCTTC. Protein sequence: CASSPGGISYGYTF.

The V and J genes are TRBV7-2 and TRBJ2-7; 10 nucleotides line up with TRBD2. Per germline, CDR1 SGHTA and CDR2 FQGNSA. With 1 base clipped from V and 0 bases from J, the junction kept 3 bases outside the gene matches. There are 16 residues in the CDR3. This chain's CDR3 is CASSLDSGGRSYEQYF. The CDR3 DNA reads as TGTGCCAGCAGCTTAGATAGCGGGGGGCGCTCCTACGAGCAGTACTTC.

The chain uses TRBV10-3 and TRBJ1-3, with TRBD1 identical over 7 bases. V shed 6 bases and J 0 bases; nucleotides not matched to a gene: 8. Germline V lookup: CDR1 ENHRY, CDR2 SYGVKD. The CDR3 length is 16 residues. CDR3 amino acids: CAISPAGQPSGNTIYF. CDR3 in DNA: TGTGCCATCAGCCCCGCGGGACAGCCCTCTGGAAACACCATATATTTT.

The chain links TRBV5-1 to TRBJ2-1; D uncertain. CDR3 length: 14 amino acids. Trimming shortened V by 0 bases and J by 7 bases, and 11 bases separated the two germline ends. Looked up from germline, CDR1 is SGHRS and CDR2 is YFSETQ. In DNA, the CDR3 is TGCGCCAGCAGCTTGGCGGCTAGTCAGAATGAGCAGTTCTTC. It translates to CASSLAASQNEQFF.

The chain combines TRBV6-1 with TRBJ1-1; tentative D call: TRBD1 (5 bases). Trimming left V 2 bases short and J 3 bases short, with 7 bases between. The germline V gene encodes CDR1 MNHNS and CDR2 SASEGT. CDR3 size: 13 residues. The DNA for the CDR3 is TGTGCCAGCAGTGAAACGGGGGACACTGAAGCTTTCTTT. This translates into CASSETGDTEAFF.

This clone was counted once. The J gene is TRBJ2-3, the V gene TRBV6-5, with a possible D match to TRBD2 (6 bases). CDR3 length: 13 amino acids. V lost 0 bases to trimming and J lost 5 bases, with 6 bases between them. Per germline, CDR1 MNHEY and CDR2 SVGAGI. CDR3 bases: TGTGCCAGCAGTTACTCGCGGGGAGATACGCAGTATTTT. Translation gives CASSYSRGDTQYF.

The chain employs TRBV4-3 and TRBJ1-2, with 7 bases aligning to TRBD1. The J segment lost 4 bases and the V segment lost 4 bases, leaving 9 bases of the junction unmatched. The CDR3 contains 15 residues. Germline V CDR1 and CDR2: LGHNA, YSLEER. The CDR3 reads CASSRNRDSLYGYTF. CDR3 bases: TGCGCCAGCAGCCGAAACCGGGACAGCCTCTATGGCTACACCTTC.